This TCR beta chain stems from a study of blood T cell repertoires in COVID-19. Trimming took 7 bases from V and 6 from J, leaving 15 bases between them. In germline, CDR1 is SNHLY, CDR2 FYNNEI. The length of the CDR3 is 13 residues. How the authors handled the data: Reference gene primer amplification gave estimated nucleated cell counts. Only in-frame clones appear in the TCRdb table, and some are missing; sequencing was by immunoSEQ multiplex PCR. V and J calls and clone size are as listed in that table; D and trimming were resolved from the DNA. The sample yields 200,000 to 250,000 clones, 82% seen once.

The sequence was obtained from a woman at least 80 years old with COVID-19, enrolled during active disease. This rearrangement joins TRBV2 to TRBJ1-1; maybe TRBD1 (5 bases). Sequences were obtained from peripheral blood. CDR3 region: CASTVAGGPEAFF. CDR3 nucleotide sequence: TGTGCCAGCACCGTAGCCGGGGGACCTGAAGCTTTCTTT.